This T cell receptor (beta chain) was sequenced during a study of cytomegalovirus exposure and HLA in healthy donors. Overall study: An early release of data contained approximately 80 million unique TCRs, which came from HLA-typed donors.

CDR3 length: 14 amino acids. Between the trimmed V and J ends, which lost 4 bases and 0 bases, there was a span of 9 bases. Germline CDR1 is SGHRS and CDR2 is YFSETQ. The PCR made use of 60 Vbeta and 13 Jbeta primers. The repertoire was sequenced with immunoSEQ multiplex PCR; TCRdb's copy has only in-frame clones and lacks some. The profile shows about 200,000 clones, around 83% of them singletons. With regard to this clone: The antigen is unknown.

Study conclusions and caveats: Analyses of presence and absence presupposed an approximately uniform sequencing depth across donors.

Sequencing was carried out using PBMCs. This receptor was taken from a young woman in good health and CMV-seronegative. The V call is TRBV5-1, the J call TRBJ2-3, with D tentatively TRBD1 (6 bases). The CDR3 loop reads CASSPGQSTDTQYF. The CDR3 nucleotides are TGCGCCAGCAGCCCCGGACAGAGCACAGATACGCAGTATTTT.